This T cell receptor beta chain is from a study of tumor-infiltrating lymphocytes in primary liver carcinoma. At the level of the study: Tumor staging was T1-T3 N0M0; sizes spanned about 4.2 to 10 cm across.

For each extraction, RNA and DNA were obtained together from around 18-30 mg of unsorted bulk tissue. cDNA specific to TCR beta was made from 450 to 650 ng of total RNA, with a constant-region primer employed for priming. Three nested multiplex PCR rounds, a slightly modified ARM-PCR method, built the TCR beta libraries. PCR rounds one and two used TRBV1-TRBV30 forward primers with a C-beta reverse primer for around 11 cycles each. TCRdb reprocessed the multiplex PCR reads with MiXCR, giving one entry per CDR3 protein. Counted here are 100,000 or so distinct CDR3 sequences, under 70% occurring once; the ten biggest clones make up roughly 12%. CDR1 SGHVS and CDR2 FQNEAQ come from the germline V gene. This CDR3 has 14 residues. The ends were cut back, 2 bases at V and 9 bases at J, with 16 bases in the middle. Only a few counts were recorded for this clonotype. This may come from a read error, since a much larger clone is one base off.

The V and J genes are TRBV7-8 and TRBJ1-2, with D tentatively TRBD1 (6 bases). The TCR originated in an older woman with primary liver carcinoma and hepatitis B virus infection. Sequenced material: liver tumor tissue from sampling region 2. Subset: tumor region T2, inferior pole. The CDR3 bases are TGTGCCAGCAGCTTAAACCGGGACACCTTTAGCTACACCTTC. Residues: CASSLNRDTFSYTF.